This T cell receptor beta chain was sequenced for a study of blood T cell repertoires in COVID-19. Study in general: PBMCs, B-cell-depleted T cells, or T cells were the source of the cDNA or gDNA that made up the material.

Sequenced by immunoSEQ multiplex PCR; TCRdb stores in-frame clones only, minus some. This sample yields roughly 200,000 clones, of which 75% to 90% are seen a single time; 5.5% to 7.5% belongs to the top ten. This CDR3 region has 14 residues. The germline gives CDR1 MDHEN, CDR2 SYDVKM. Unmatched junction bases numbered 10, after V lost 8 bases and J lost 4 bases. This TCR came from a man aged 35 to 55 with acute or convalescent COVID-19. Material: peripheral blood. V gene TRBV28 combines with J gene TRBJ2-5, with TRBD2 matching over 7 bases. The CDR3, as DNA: TGTGCCAGCCACGAGCTATCGGGGGGAGAGACCCAGTACTTC. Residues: CASHELSGGETQYF.